This passage covers 25 T cell receptor beta chains from one sample sequenced in a study. Tregs were sorted as CD4+CD25+CD127-/low cells. One entry per CDR3 protein, called by TCRdb with MiXCR from the 5' RACE reads. The sample yields about 4,900 distinct CDR3 sequences, 55% to 75% seen once. The material sequenced was Tregs sorted from blood. These receptors were obtained from a female donor with breast cancer.

J is TRBJ2-3 and V is TRBV6-5, with TRBD1 matching 8 bases. The length of the CDR3 is 16 residues. After removal of 0 bases from V and 1 base from J, the junction contained 3 bases not matched to a gene. The germline V gene has CDR1 MNHEY and CDR2 SVGAGI. The CDR3 here is CASSYSTGEGTDTQYF. DNA for the CDR3: TGTGCCAGCAGTTACTCGACAGGGGAAGGCACAGATACGCAGTATTTT.

The chain is built from TRBV6-6 and TRBJ2-1; tentative D call: TRBD2 (5 bases). Trimming removed 6 bases from V and 6 bases from J, with 12 bases in between. Per the germline V gene, CDR1 is MNHNY and CDR2 is SVGAGI (reference sequence). CDR3 length equals 13 residues. This CDR3 is CASRPIAINEQFF. CDR3 sequence (DNA): TGTGCCAGCAGGCCAATAGCGATCAATGAGCAGTTCTTC.

J is TRBJ2-5 and V is TRBV27, with D uncertain. V was shortened by 3 bases and J by 5 bases, with 19 bases between the two germline ends. This CDR3 contains 16 residues. CDR1 is MNHEY and CDR2 is SMNVEV in the germline V gene (reference sequence). The CDR3 region has the DNA TGTGCCAGCAGTTTTAAGTGGACGGAGAAGGAGGAGACCCAGTACTTC. Translation: CASSFKWTEKEETQYF.

This clonotype appeared a single time. The junction differs from germline at one of its ends, possibly a read error. The chain is built from TRBV7-6 and TRBJ2-1; D gene ambiguous. The germline gives CDR1 SGHVS, CDR2 FNYEAQ. The CDR3 length is 13 residues. CDR3 nucleotide sequence: TGTGCTAGCAGCTCCCACCAAAACAATGAGCAGTTCTTC. This codes for CASSSHQNNEQFF. Looking up the rest from reference TRBV7-6 and TRBJ2-1 gives the full variable domain: GAGVSQSPRYKVTKRGQDVALRCDPISGHVSLYWYRQALGQGPEFLTYFNYEAQQDKSGLPNDRFSAERPEGSISTLTIQRTEQRDSAMYRCASSSHQNNEQFFGPGTRLTVL.

The chain carries TRBV20-1 and TRBJ2-7; tentative D call: TRBD1 (6 bases). CDR1 is DFQATT and CDR2 is SNEGSKA in the germline V gene (reference sequence). The ends were cut back, 2 bases at V and 6 bases at J, with 17 bases in the middle. The CDR3 is 14 amino acids. CDR3 residues: CSARPGTYLREQYF. The CDR3 coding sequence is TGCAGTGCTAGACCCGGGACATATCTTCGCGAGCAGTACTTC.

The J gene is TRBJ2-1, the V gene TRBV20-1; 7 bases agree with TRBD2. The CDR3 covers 15 residues. Germline values: CDR1 DFQATT, CDR2 SNEGSKA (reference sequence). V lost 0 bases to trimming and J lost 0 bases; unmatched junction nucleotides: 2. CDR3 residues: CSARDSSGSYNEQFF. CDR3 nucleotide sequence: TGCAGTGCTAGAGATTCTAGCGGCTCCTACAATGAGCAGTTCTTC.

This chain connects TRBV5-1 to TRBJ2-5, with D perhaps matching TRBD2 (5 bases). CDR1 is SGHRS, CDR2 YFSETQ, per germline. Trimming cost V 3 bases and J 4 bases, with 16 bases left between them. The CDR3 runs to 15 residues. This CDR3 reads CASSSYWGARETQYF. The CDR3 nucleotides are TGCGCCAGCAGCTCTTACTGGGGAGCCCGAGAGACCCAGTACTTC.

V is TRBV12-3 or TRBV12-4 and J is TRBJ1-2; TRBD1 might be the D (5 bases). V lost 6 bases and J 4 bases, leaving 12 bases between the germline ends. The CDR3 has 13 residues. CDR3 residues: CASSPRVVYGYTF. CDR3 coding DNA: TGTGCCAGCAGCCCCAGGGTCGTCTATGGCTACACCTTC.

The chain uses TRBV5-1 and TRBJ2-4; D remains ambiguous. This CDR3 comprises 16 residues. Looked up from germline, CDR1 is SGHRS and CDR2 is YFSETQ. Trimming removed 1 base from V and 0 bases from J, with 11 bases in between. The CDR3 sequence: CASSLLARLAKNIQYF. The CDR3 DNA is TGCGCCAGCAGCTTGTTGGCGAGATTAGCCAAAAACATTCAGTACTTC.

CDR3 nucleotide sequence: TGTGCCAACAGTTTGGGACACGCGAACACCGGGGAGCTGTTTTTT. It is translated as CANSLGHANTGELFF. The gene calls are TRBV3-1 and TRBJ2-2; D is perhaps TRBD1 (6 bases). Trimming cost V 10 bases and J 0 bases, with 15 bases left between them. The CDR3 extends over 15 amino acids. The germline gives CDR1 LGHDT, CDR2 YNNKEL (reference sequence).

V gene TRBV11-2 combines with J gene TRBJ2-7; no definite D call. This CDR3 region has 14 residues. Germline-derived CDR1 and CDR2 are SGHAT and FQNNGV. V was shortened by 2 bases and J by 0 bases, with 8 bases between the two germline ends. CDR3 coding DNA: TGTGCCAGCAGCTTAAGTCTACACTCCTACGAGCAGTACTTC. It is translated as CASSLSLHSYEQYF.

This chain joins TRBV20-1 and TRBJ2-3; 12 bases agree with TRBD2. CDR1 and CDR2 (germline): DFQATT, SNEGSKA (reference sequence). This CDR3 is built from 17 residues. J was trimmed by 0 bases and V by 1 base; bases with no gene match: 5. In nucleotides, the CDR3 is TGCAGTGCTAGAGTGGGGACTAGCGGGCCGAGCACAGATACGCAGTATTTT. Translation: CSARVGTSGPSTDTQYF.

The chain carries TRBV7-2 and TRBJ1-3; D is unresolved. V was pared by 6 bases and J by 1 base, with 13 bases between. This CDR3 contains 15 residues. CDR1 and CDR2 from the germline V gene are SGHTA and FQGNSA. The CDR3 nucleotides are TGTGCCAGCAGGCGGGCATCGGTTTCTGGAAACACCATATATTTT. The encoded protein is CASRRASVSGNTIYF.

In the case of this clonotype: The junction differs from germline at one of its ends, possibly a read error. This chain uses TRBV6-5 with TRBJ1-1; tentatively, D is TRBD1 (6 bases). Germline CDR1 reads MNHEY; CDR2 reads SVGAGI. The CDR3 length is 15 residues. CDR3 loop: CASNPGQSPAYEALF. The DNA of the CDR3 is TGTGCCAGCAACCCAGGACAGTCGCCCGCCTATGAAGCTCTCTTT.

The chain carries TRBV7-8 and TRBJ2-7, with 10 bases fitting TRBD1. Germline trimming cut 5 bases from V and 1 base from J; bases unmatched to any gene: 8. Germline values: CDR1 SGHVS, CDR2 FQNEAQ. The CDR3 sequence is 16 residues long. This chain's CDR3 is CASSDRPGQGSYEQYF. CDR3 in DNA: TGTGCCAGCAGCGATCGACCGGGACAGGGGTCCTACGAGCAGTACTTC. Based on the CDR3 plus reference TRBV7-8 and TRBJ2-7, the full variable domain is GAGVSQSPRYKVAKRGQDVALRCDPISGHVSLFWYQQALGQGPEFLTYFQNEAQLDKSGLPSDRFFAERPEGSVSTLKIQRTQQEDSAVYLCASSDRPGQGSYEQYFGPGTRLTVT.

The rearrangement uses TRBV7-8 and TRBJ2-7; no clear D. Germline CDR1 is SGHVS and CDR2 is FQNEAQ. This CDR3 contains 11 residues. V was trimmed by 4 bases and J by 6 bases, leaving 7 bases between them. The CDR3 bases are TGTGCCAGCAGCTCCCCGGTCGAGCAGTACTTC. Its protein is CASSSPVEQYF.

V gene TRBV27 combines with J gene TRBJ2-7, with no clear D. The germline V gene has CDR1 MNHEY and CDR2 SMNVEV (reference sequence). The length of the CDR3 is 12 residues. Trimming removed 5 bases from V and 8 bases from J, with 13 bases in between. CDR3 DNA: TGTGCCAGCAGTCCCGGCCCTTACAAGCAGTACTTC. It codes for CASSPGPYKQYF.

The sample holds a few counts of this clonotype. This rearrangement joins TRBV11-3 to TRBJ2-5, with TRBD1 matching 8 bases. Germline V gene sequence: CDR1 SGHNT, CDR2 YENEEA. The CDR3 is 15 residues long. V lost 5 bases and J lost 5; bases outside the gene matches: 10. The CDR3 reads CASSPRTGSSETQYF. CDR3 nucleotide sequence: TGTGCCAGCAGCCCCCGGACAGGGTCATCGGAGACCCAGTACTTC.

The chain uses TRBV6-5 and TRBJ2-7, with 8 bases matching TRBD2. V lost 7 bases, J lost 3 bases, and 8 bases stayed unmatched. The CDR3 loop spans 14 amino acids. The germline gives CDR1 MNHEY, CDR2 SVGAGI. CDR3 region: CASTPQRESYEQYF. The CDR3 DNA reads TGTGCCAGCACCCCCCAGCGGGAGAGCTACGAGCAGTACTTC.

The chain recombines TRBV4-1 with TRBJ1-1; no clear D. V shed 1 base and J shed 1 base, with 10 bases lying between them. The germline V gene encodes CDR1 MGHRA and CDR2 YSYEKL. The CDR3 totals 15 residues. CDR3 sequence reads: CASSQGFGANTEAFF. CDR3 in DNA: TGCGCCAGCAGCCAAGGCTTTGGCGCGAACACTGAAGCTTTCTTT.

This clonotype was picked up one time. V usage is TRBV12-3 or TRBV12-4 and J usage is TRBJ1-2, with 9 bases aligning to TRBD1. The CDR3 covers 14 residues. J lost 4 bases, V lost 5 bases, and 5 bases had no gene match. CDR3 nucleotides: TGTGCCAGCAGTCAGGGACAGGGTCCCTATGGCTACACCTTC. The encoded protein is CASSQGQGPYGYTF.

In DNA, the CDR3 is TGTGCCAGCAGCGACCCCTTACAGAAAGGCACAGATACGCAGTATTTT. This gives the protein CASSDPLQKGTDTQYF. The rearrangement links TRBV6-1 to TRBJ2-3; D remains ambiguous. Germline loops: CDR1 MNHNS, CDR2 SASEGT. The CDR3 sequence is 16 residues long. Trimming stripped 6 bases from V and 1 base from J, with 17 bases between.

Regarding this clonotype: A read error may produce the germline difference seen at one junction end. V and J are TRBV6-1 and TRBJ1-1; D is undetermined. Germline V lookup: CDR1 MNHNS, CDR2 SASEGT. The CDR3 totals 15 residues. CDR3 loop: CVSSPFTASGTEAFF. In nucleotides, the CDR3 is TGTGTCAGCAGCCCCTTCACGGCTAGCGGCACTGAAGCTTTCTTT.

The rearrangement links TRBV6-5 to TRBJ1-5; 9 bases align to TRBD1. The germline gives CDR1 MNHEY, CDR2 SVGAGI. This CDR3 is built from 15 residues. The junction had 4 bases not matched to a gene; V was cut back by 3 bases and J by 4 bases. CDR3 in amino acids: CASSYGTGSNQPQHF. CDR3 in DNA: TGTGCCAGCAGTTATGGGACAGGGTCTAATCAGCCCCAGCATTTT.

CDR3 bases: TGTGCCAGCAGCTTAGGGACAGCGACCAACGTCCTGACTTTC. Encoded protein: CASSLGTATNVLTF. The chain employs TRBV7-8 and TRBJ2-6, with D maybe TRBD1 (6 bases). V lost 1 base to trimming and J lost 8 bases, with 9 bases between them. This CDR3 comprises 14 residues. The germline V gene encodes CDR1 SGHVS and CDR2 FQNEAQ.